This entry concerns a single T cell receptor beta chain. What this receptor recognizes is not known. Qualities for individual bases were not recorded, and no much larger clone is one base off. This entry belongs to a study of PD-1 blockade in classical Hodgkin lymphoma (TCRdb year 2020). Notes on the research overall: Nivolumab dosing was 3 mg/kg intravenously every 2 weeks, continuing until either disease progression or unacceptable toxicity. To define a peripheral blood immune signature of response to PD-1 blockade in classical Hodgkin lymphoma, the study combined TCR beta sequencing with CyTOF. What the study reported, not specific to this receptor: Newly diagnosed patients were reported to have lower baseline TCR diversity than healthy donors, and relapsed/refractory patients were reported to have lower baseline TCR diversity still. Trial patients achieving complete response had baseline diversity similar to newly diagnosed patients, whereas partial responders and progressors had significantly lower diversity. Diversity was lower in patients who began nivolumab less than 1 year after ASCT, so these patients were left out of later analyses to avoid confounding by immune reconstitution. CD4+ but not CD8+ TCR diversity rose significantly by C4D1 (p=0.0027 vs p=0.16), most apparent in complete responders (p=0.02). The study was restricted to a single clinical trial cohort, and the causes of repertoire differences, possibly disease activity or prior therapy, were left undefined.

The Qiagen DNeasy kit was used to extract genomic DNA both from unsorted PBMCs and from the negatively selected CD4+ and CD8+ fractions. Using primers that anneal to V and J segments, immunoSEQ multiplex PCR amplified the TCR beta CDR3 regions. A synthetic immune receptor repertoire was used to minimize amplification bias, and remaining bias was computationally removed after sequencing. The authors' pipeline ran thus. Custom Python scripts were used to quantify repertoire diversity as the Shannon entropy index. Unsorted, CD4+ and CD8+ repertoires were examined separately, except in combined analyses, for which CD4+ and CD8+ sequences were merged in silico. Clonal expansion was defined as a frequency increase of at least 2-fold after treatment compared with C1D1, and clones undetected at baseline were assigned a pseudocount of 0.5. Singleton clones were defined as clones with 0 or 1 copy at C1D1, and non-singleton clones were defined as clones with 2 or more copies. Clones expanded in unsorted samples were labelled as CD4+, CD8+ or unknown by matching protein sequences in sorted samples from the same patient. Wilcoxon tests on paired samples were used to test diversity changes from C1D1 to C4D1. TCRdb took this table from immuneACCESS and kept in-frame rearrangements with V and J called. Such tables lack part of the clones; where checked against another copy, unresolved V genes explain under half of the gap, and the rest is unexplained. Clonal size and the V and J genes are those of that table, whereas D and trimming came from the DNA. The sample records under 30,000 clones, roughly nine tenths of which are singletons. The ten largest make up roughly 0.43% of the sample.

The time point label here, explained by the study, means: cycle 4 day 1 (C4D1), after six to seven weeks of nivolumab. All trial patients had relapsed after autologous stem cell transplantation, with cohorts A, B and C differing in prior brentuximab vedotin exposure. Magnetic negative selection with a Miltenyi CD4+ T cell isolation kit was used to purify CD4+ T cells from thawed PBMCs. The trial cohort included fewer than 60 patients with relapsed/refractory classical Hodgkin lymphoma, and each patient had a best overall response of complete response, partial response or progressive disease. Trial patients were treated with single-agent nivolumab in the multi-cohort phase II CheckMate 205 trial. An independent review committee assessed best overall response by applying the 2007 International Working Group response criteria. Trial PBMCs were obtained immediately prior to nivolumab initiation (C1D1) and on therapy at cycle 2 day 1 and cycle 4 day 1. Peripheral blood was collected in 8 mL Vacutainer Cell Preparation Tubes, from which PBMCs were isolated by centrifugation and then cryopreserved. Purified CD4+ and CD8+ fractions were prepared only for cases where an additional PBMC sample was available. Magnetically labelled cells were removed on LS columns in a quadroMACS separator, and the flow-through was collected as the purified fraction.

This receptor was obtained from a human donor with classical Hodgkin lymphoma. Here the sequenced sample was CD4+ T cells from blood, taken before the fourth cycle of nivolumab.

The sequenced DNA: TGCGCCAGCACCATTCTCGGAGTCAGGGACACCGGGGAGCTGTTTTTT. Translated, this is CASTILGVRDTGELFF. This sequence uses TRBV5-1 and TRBJ2-2; perhaps TRBD1 is the D gene, with 5 bases matching. From its cysteine to its phenylalanine, the CDR3 spans 16 amino acids. Only CDR3 DNA is held: 48 bases, read in frame from base 1. The germline V gene supplies CDR1 SGHRS and CDR2 YFSETQ. V loses 6 bases, J loses 3 bases, and the germline ends lie 18 bases apart.